This T cell receptor (beta chain) was captured in a study of cytomegalovirus exposure and HLA in healthy donors. At the level of the study: The 100 to 150 validation repertoires, a later analysis reported, used the same platform as the 600 to 700 repertoires from the first cohort.

As for this clone: Its target is not known.

Produced via immunoSEQ multiplex PCR; TCRdb's table is partial and in-frame only. The sample has fewer than 130,000 clones, roughly 87% seen once. The donors were part of the validation cohort of 95 to 150 subjects. That cohort was separate from the first cohort, which comprised 666 subjects. Trimming took off 1 base at V and 6 bases at J, with 18 bases between the two ends. CDR3 size: 16 residues. Per the germline V gene, CDR1 is SEHNR and CDR2 is FQNEAQ (reference sequence). General study findings and limits: While the bulk of TCR sequences proved rare, some public TCRs turned up in many donors. Cytomegalovirus association was listed for about 170 TCR beta chains.

Input material: PBMCs. The rearrangement links TRBV7-9 to TRBJ1-2; TRBD1 might be the D (6 bases). The TCR comes from a woman younger than 30 in good health and CMV-seronegative. CDR3: CASSLVGGVLSHGYTF. The CDR3, as DNA: TGTGCCAGCAGCTTAGTAGGGGGGGTCCTCTCGCATGGCTACACCTTC.